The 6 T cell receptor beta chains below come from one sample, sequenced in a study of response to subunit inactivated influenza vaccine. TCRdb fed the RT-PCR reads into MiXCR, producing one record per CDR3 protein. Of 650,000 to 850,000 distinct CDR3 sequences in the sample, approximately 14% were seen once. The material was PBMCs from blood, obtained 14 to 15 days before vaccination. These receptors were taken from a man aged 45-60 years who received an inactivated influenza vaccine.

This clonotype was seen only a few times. CDR3 nucleotide sequence: TGTGCCAGCAGTGAACAGGCAGGGGCCTTTTACGAGCAGTACTTC. Translation gives CASSEQAGAFYEQYF. The chain is built from TRBV6-1 and TRBJ2-7; maybe TRBD1 (6 bases). V lost 2 bases and J lost 4, with 15 bases in between. The germline V gene encodes CDR1 MNHNS and CDR2 SASEGT. The CDR3 sequence is 15 residues long.

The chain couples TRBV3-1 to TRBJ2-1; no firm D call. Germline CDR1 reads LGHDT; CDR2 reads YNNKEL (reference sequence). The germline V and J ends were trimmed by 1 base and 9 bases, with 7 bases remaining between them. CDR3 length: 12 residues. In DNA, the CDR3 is TGTGCCAGCAGCCAAGGAGTAGTTGAGCAGTTCTTC. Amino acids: CASSQGVVEQFF.

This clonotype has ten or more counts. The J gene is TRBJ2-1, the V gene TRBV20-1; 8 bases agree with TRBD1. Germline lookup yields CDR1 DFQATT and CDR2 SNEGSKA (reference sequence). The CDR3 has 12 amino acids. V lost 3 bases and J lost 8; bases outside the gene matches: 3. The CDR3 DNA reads TGCAGTGCTAGGCAGGGGGCGTATGAGCAGTTCTTC. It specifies CSARQGAYEQFF.

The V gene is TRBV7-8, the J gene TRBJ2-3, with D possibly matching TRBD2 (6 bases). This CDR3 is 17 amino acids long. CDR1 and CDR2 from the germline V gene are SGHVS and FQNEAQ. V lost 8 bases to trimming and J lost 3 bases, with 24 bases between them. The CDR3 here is CASRRIGEVRRTDTQYF. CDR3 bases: TGTGCCAGCCGTAGAATAGGGGAGGTCAGGAGGACAGATACGCAGTATTTT.

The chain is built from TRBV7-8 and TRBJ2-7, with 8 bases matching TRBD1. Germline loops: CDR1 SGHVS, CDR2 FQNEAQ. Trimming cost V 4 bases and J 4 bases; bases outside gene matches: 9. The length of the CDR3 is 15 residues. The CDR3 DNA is TGTGCCAGCAGCTCACGTCAGGGGGCTAGGTACGAGCAGTACTTC. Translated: CASSSRQGARYEQYF. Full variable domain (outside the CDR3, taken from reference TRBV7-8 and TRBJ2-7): GAGVSQSPRYKVAKRGQDVALRCDPISGHVSLFWYQQALGQGPEFLTYFQNEAQLDKSGLPSDRFFAERPEGSVSTLKIQRTQQEDSAVYLCASSSRQGARYEQYFGPGTRLTVT.

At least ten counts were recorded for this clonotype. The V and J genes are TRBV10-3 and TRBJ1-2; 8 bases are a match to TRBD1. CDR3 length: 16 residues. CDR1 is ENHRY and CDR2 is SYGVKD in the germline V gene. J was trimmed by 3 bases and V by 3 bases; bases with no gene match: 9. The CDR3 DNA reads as TGTGCCATCAGTGACAACAGGGGGACCTCCCACTATGGCTACACCTTC. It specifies CAISDNRGTSHYGYTF.